This T cell receptor (beta chain) was sequenced during a study of shared clonotypes between healthy human individuals. Adults of Caucasian background living in Nashville, Tennessee made up all donors. Unsorted PBMC DNA went through sequencing on ten immunoSEQ deep assay plates. Sequencing used immunoSEQ multiplex PCR; TCRdb keeps in-frame clones, though not all of them. The profile covers approximately 500,000 clones, with over 70% appearing a single time and approximately 12% taken by the ten largest. In germline, CDR1 is SGHRS, CDR2 YFSETQ. V trimming: 3 bases; J trimming: 6 bases; junction bases outside the gene matches: 5. The CDR3 is made up of 15 amino acids.

The source is a woman in her thirties or forties in good health. Some clones in this sample may be carry-over from other donors' samples. V and J are TRBV5-1 and TRBJ2-3; 12 bases map to TRBD1. Material for sequencing was PBMCs. CDR3 sequence: CASSSGTGGRDTQYF. The CDR3, as DNA: TGCGCCAGCAGCTCCGGGACAGGGGGCCGGGATACGCAGTATTTT.